This TCR beta chain was sequenced during a study of cytomegalovirus exposure and HLA in healthy donors. PCR amplification relied on 60 Vbeta primers (plus 13 Jbeta primers). Measured with immunoSEQ multiplex PCR; TCRdb has only the in-frame clones, and not every one. There are approximately 140,000 clones in the sample; approximately 78% occur only once, and 3% to 3.5% lies in the top ten. The sequenced material came from PBMCs. The sequence came from a man aged 18 to 29 in good health and CMV-seropositive.

Here the CDR3 reads CASSLSGRPAIYEQYF. The CDR3 DNA reads as TGCGCCAGCAGCTTAAGCGGCAGACCAGCTATTTACGAGCAGTACTTC. The V gene is TRBV5-1, the J gene TRBJ2-7; weak D call: TRBD2 (5 bases). This CDR3 is 16 amino acids long. Germline CDR1 is SGHRS and CDR2 is YFSETQ. Trimming took 2 bases from V and 4 from J, leaving 19 bases between them.